Listed here is a single T cell receptor (beta chain). What it binds is unknown. The read comes to an end 3 residues before the CDR3 does, leaving the germline J gene to fill in the end. The sample is drawn from a study of T cell clonality in common variable immunodeficiency. Clones were sequenced by immunoSEQ multiplex PCR, and TCRdb holds only the in-frame ones, with some missing. The sample shows 25,000 to 30,000 clones, none of them appearing just once. Study-level findings and limits: In common variable immunodeficiency, TCR beta chains reportedly carried fewer deletions and N-nucleotide insertions.

CDR3 length equals 15 residues. Germline CDR1 SEHNR, CDR2 FQNEAQ (reference sequence). The V end lost 8 bases, the J end lost 0 bases, and 17 bases lay between the germline ends. Sequenced sample: peripheral blood mononuclear cells. The TCR comes from a human donor with common variable immunodeficiency. This chain connects TRBV7-9 to TRBJ2-7; TRBD2 might be the D (5 bases). This chain's CDR3 is CASLRGSRGSYEQYF. Incomplete CDR3 DNA: TGTGCCAGCCTCAGAGGGAGTCGGGGCTCCTACGAG.